Shown below are 20 T cell receptor beta chains from a single sample sequenced in a study of cytomegalovirus exposure and HLA in healthy donors. The PCR had 60 Vbeta and 13 Jbeta primers. Clones were read by immunoSEQ multiplex PCR, and TCRdb kept only the in-frame ones, dropping some. The sample has some 170,000 clones; around 75% are singletons. Sequences were obtained from PBMCs. The receptors were sampled from a woman in her forties or fifties in good health and CMV-seropositive.

V is TRBV18 and J is TRBJ1-1; 11 nucleotides match TRBD1. Losses at the gene ends were 3 bases for V and 10 bases for J; bases not matched to a gene: 1. Per the germline V gene, CDR1 is KGHSH and CDR2 is LQKENI. The CDR3 length is 12 residues. In DNA, the CDR3 is TGTGCCAGCTCACCGGGGACAGGGGGAGCTTTCTTT. Translated: CASSPGTGGAFF.

The chain employs TRBV5-1 and TRBJ2-7; tentative D call: TRBD2 (5 bases). Between the trimmed V and J ends, which lost 2 bases and 3 bases, there was a span of 15 bases. Per the germline V gene, CDR1 is SGHRS and CDR2 is YFSETQ. The CDR3 runs 15 residues. The CDR3 reads CASSLKAGNLYEQYF. CDR3 bases: TGCGCCAGCAGCTTAAAAGCCGGGAACCTCTACGAGCAGTACTTC.

The rearrangement joins TRBV14 to TRBJ2-3; 9 bases match TRBD2. Unmatched junction bases numbered 5, after V lost 0 bases and J lost 4 bases. The CDR3 sequence is 16 residues long. CDR1 and CDR2 from the germline V gene are SGHDN and FVKESK. The CDR3 loop reads CASSQEWRGGADTQYF. CDR3 sequence (DNA): TGTGCCAGCAGCCAAGAATGGCGGGGGGGCGCAGATACGCAGTATTTT.

This clone was picked up a small number of times. The chain links TRBV7-2 to TRBJ2-1, with TRBD1 matching 8 bases. The V and J ends lost 4 bases and 8 bases, in that order; junction bases with no gene match: 4. CDR1 is SGHTA, CDR2 FQGNSA, per germline. This CDR3 contains 13 residues. For the CDR3, the DNA is TGTGCCAGCAGCTCCGACAGGGGCTATGAGCAGTTCTTC. Amino acids: CASSSDRGYEQFF.

This sequence joins TRBV18 and TRBJ2-7; 14 bases match TRBD2. The junction had 12 bases not matched to a gene; V was cut back by 3 bases and J by 8 bases. The CDR3 has 17 residues. CDR1 KGHSH and CDR2 LQKENI come from the germline V gene. CDR3 bases: TGTGCCAGCTCACCTTGGACTAGCGGGGGGACCCAGCATCAGCAGTACTTC. Amino acid sequence: CASSPWTSGGTQHQQYF.

CDR3 in DNA: TGTGCCAGCAGCTTAGCAGGGGACAGCAATCAGCCCCAGCATTTT. Its translation: CASSLAGDSNQPQHF. The chain has TRBV11-3 and TRBJ1-5; the D gene is possibly TRBD1 (6 bases). The CDR3 is 15 amino acids. Germline V gene data show CDR1 as SGHNT and CDR2 as YENEEA. V was trimmed by 1 base and J by 1 base, leaving 8 bases between them.

V usage is TRBV5-1 and J usage is TRBJ1-2; D might be TRBD1 (5 bases). This CDR3 has 14 residues. The germline CDR1 and CDR2 sequences are SGHRS and YFSETQ. Trimming took off 0 bases at V and 7 bases at J, with 13 bases between the two ends. The CDR3 coding sequence is TGCGCCAGCAGCTTGGATCCGGGGGGATGTGGCTACACCTTC. This codes for CASSLDPGGCGYTF. The full variable domain, with the rest looked up from reference TRBV5-1 and TRBJ1-2, is KAGVTQTPRYLIKTRGQQVTLSCSPISGHRSVSWYQQTPGQGLQFLFEYFSETQRNKGNFPGRFSGRQFSNSRSEMNVSTLELGDSALYLCASSLDPGGCGYTFGSGTRLTVV.

This clone was seen only once. V and J are TRBV27 and TRBJ1-5; D may be TRBD1 (6 bases). This CDR3 is 13 amino acids long. V lost 6 bases, J lost 7 bases, and 13 bases lay in between. In germline, CDR1 is MNHEY, CDR2 SMNVEV (reference sequence). The CDR3 sequence is CASSQGRGQPQHF. The CDR3 DNA reads TGTGCCAGCAGCCAGGGGCGCGGGCAGCCCCAGCATTTT.

The genes are TRBV4-1 and TRBJ2-5, with 8 bases lining up with TRBD2. The CDR3 runs to 13 residues. The germline gives CDR1 MGHRA, CDR2 YSYEKL. The trim removed 5 bases at V and 4 bases at J, leaving 3 bases unmatched. The CDR3 DNA reads TGCGCCAGCAGCGCGGGAGGAAGAGAGACCCAGTACTTC. Encoded protein: CASSAGGRETQYF.

The rearrangement uses TRBV5-1 and TRBJ2-1; 8 bases are shared with TRBD1. The germline gives CDR1 SGHRS, CDR2 YFSETQ. The CDR3 runs to 15 residues. V was clipped by 1 base and J by 6 bases; unmatched bases: 6. CDR3 bases: TGCGCCAGCAGCTTGTCGCAGGGGGCGCTCAATGAGCAGTTCTTC. As protein: CASSLSQGALNEQFF. The full variable domain, completed using reference TRBV5-1 and TRBJ2-1, is KAGVTQTPRYLIKTRGQQVTLSCSPISGHRSVSWYQQTPGQGLQFLFEYFSETQRNKGNFPGRFSGRQFSNSRSEMNVSTLELGDSALYLCASSLSQGALNEQFFGPGTRLTVL.

The gene calls are TRBV7-9 and TRBJ1-4, with 8 bases aligning to TRBD1. Germline V gene sequence: CDR1 SEHNR, CDR2 FQNEAQ (reference sequence). Trimming at V came to 5 bases and at J to 7 bases, leaving 15 bases not matched to a gene. CDR3 length: 17 residues. The CDR3 DNA is TGTGCCAGCAGCCGTACTGGGAAACAGGGGGGAAGTGAAAAACTGTTTTTT. As protein: CASSRTGKQGGSEKLFF. Filled out from reference TRBV7-9 and TRBJ1-4, the complete variable domain reads DTGVSQNPRHKITKRGQNVTFRCDPISEHNRLYWYRQTLGQGPEFLTYFQNEAQLEKSRLLSDRFSAERPKGSFSTLEIQRTEQGDSAMYLCASSRTGKQGGSEKLFFGSGTQLSVL.

This chain uses TRBV5-1 with TRBJ1-1, with D possibly TRBD1 on 6 matching bases. V lost 2 bases, J lost 3 bases, and 11 bases lay in between. Germline V gene data show CDR1 as SGHRS and CDR2 as YFSETQ. The CDR3 totals 14 residues. The DNA for the CDR3 is TGCGCCAGCAGCTTTGGGGGCGAGTACACTGAAGCTTTCTTT. As protein: CASSFGGEYTEAFF.

The gene calls are TRBV2 and TRBJ2-1; perhaps TRBD1 as D (5 bases). The CDR3 length is 13 residues. The V and J ends lost 3 bases and 6 bases respectively, with 9 bases between them. CDR1 is SNHLY, CDR2 FYNNEI, per germline. CDR3 nucleotides: TGTGCCAGCAGTGACGGCAGGGTCAATGAGCAGTTCTTC. Protein sequence: CASSDGRVNEQFF. Drawing the rest from reference TRBV2 and TRBJ2-1, the complete variable domain is EPEVTQTPSHQVTQMGQEVILRCVPISNHLYFYWYRQILGQKVEFLVSFYNNEISEKSEIFDDQFSVERPDGSNFTLKIRSTKLEDSAMYFCASSDGRVNEQFFGPGTRLTVL.

This chain links TRBV2 with TRBJ1-4; D remains ambiguous. The germline CDR1 and CDR2 sequences are SNHLY and FYNNEI. V shed 4 bases and J shed 5 bases, with 11 bases lying between them. The length of the CDR3 is 14 residues. The DNA for the CDR3 is TGTGCCAGCAGTGGTGGAGGGCTAAATGAAAAACTGTTTTTT. Its translation is CASSGGGLNEKLFF.

With regard to this clone: The identical CDR3 is also encoded by other nucleotide sequences in the sample. This chain joins TRBV5-1 and TRBJ2-1, with D possibly matching TRBD1 (6 bases). Germline V gives CDR1 SGHRS, CDR2 YFSETQ. The CDR3 contains 13 residues. With 4 bases removed from V and 4 bases from J, the gap between germline ends came to 9 bases. The CDR3 is CASSPDSYNEQFF. The CDR3 DNA follows: TGCGCCAGCAGCCCGGACAGTTACAATGAGCAGTTCTTC.

The V call is TRBV7-9, the J call TRBJ2-2, with 9 bases lining up with TRBD1. The length of the CDR3 is 16 residues. J lost 2 bases, V lost 5 bases, and 6 bases had no gene match. Germline loops: CDR1 SEHNR, CDR2 FQNEAQ (reference sequence). CDR3 sequence: CASSLEDRGNTGELFF. CDR3 sequence (DNA): TGTGCCAGCAGCCTTGAGGACAGGGGTAACACCGGGGAGCTGTTTTTT. Full variable domain (remainder filled in from reference TRBV7-9 and TRBJ2-2): DTGVSQNPRHKITKRGQNVTFRCDPISEHNRLYWYRQTLGQGPEFLTYFQNEAQLEKSRLLSDRFSAERPKGSFSTLEIQRTEQGDSAMYLCASSLEDRGNTGELFFGEGSRLTVL.

The rearrangement joins TRBV11-3 to TRBJ2-2; no firm D call. With 0 bases removed from V and 0 bases from J, the gap between germline ends came to 11 bases. Germline V gene data show CDR1 as SGHNT and CDR2 as YENEEA. The length of the CDR3 is 17 residues. The CDR3 is CASSLDPQHANTGELFF. CDR3 nucleotide sequence: TGTGCCAGCAGCTTAGATCCCCAACACGCGAACACCGGGGAGCTGTTTTTT.

The chain carries TRBV5-1 and TRBJ1-5, with TRBD1 matching 12 bases. The germline CDR1 and CDR2 sequences are SGHRS and YFSETQ. Trimming took 5 bases from V and 4 from J; bases not matched to a gene: 13. The CDR3 length is 18 residues. CDR3 residues: CASRAGTGGDYGNQPQHF. CDR3 in DNA: TGCGCCAGCAGAGCCGGGACAGGGGGCGATTACGGGAATCAGCCCCAGCATTTT.

J is TRBJ2-1 and V is TRBV2; weak D call: TRBD2 (5 bases). The CDR3 runs 12 residues. Germline V gives CDR1 SNHLY, CDR2 FYNNEI. V lost 4 bases to trimming and J lost 9 bases, with 10 bases between them. This chain's CDR3 is CASSGEGSEQFF. The CDR3 DNA is TGTGCCAGCAGTGGAGAGGGTAGTGAGCAGTTCTTC.

This clone has only one observation. J is TRBJ2-6 and V is TRBV2; unclear D gene. The CDR3 sequence is 15 residues long. Germline CDR1 reads SNHLY; CDR2 reads FYNNEI. V lost 7 bases, J lost 1 base, and 11 bases lay in between. The CDR3 region is CASTPPVSGANVLTF. CDR3 in DNA: TGTGCCAGCACTCCCCCGGTGTCTGGGGCCAACGTCCTGACTTTC.